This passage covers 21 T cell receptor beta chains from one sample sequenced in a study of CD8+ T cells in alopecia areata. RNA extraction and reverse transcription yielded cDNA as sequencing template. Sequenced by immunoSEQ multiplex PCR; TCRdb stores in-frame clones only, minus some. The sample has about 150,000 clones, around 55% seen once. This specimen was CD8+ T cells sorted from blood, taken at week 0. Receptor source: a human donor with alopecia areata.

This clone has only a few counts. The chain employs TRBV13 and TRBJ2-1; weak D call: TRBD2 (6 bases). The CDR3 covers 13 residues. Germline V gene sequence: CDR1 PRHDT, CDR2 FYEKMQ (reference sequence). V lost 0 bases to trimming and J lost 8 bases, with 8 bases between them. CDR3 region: CASSLGGRHEQFF. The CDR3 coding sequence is TGTGCCAGCAGCTTAGGGGGGAGGCATGAGCAGTTCTTC. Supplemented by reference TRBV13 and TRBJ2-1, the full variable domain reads AAGVIQSPRHLIKEKRETATLKCYPIPRHDTVYWYQQGPGQDPQFLISFYEKMQSDKGSIPDRFSAQQFSDYHSELNMSSLELGDSALYFCASSLGGRHEQFFGPGTRLTVL.

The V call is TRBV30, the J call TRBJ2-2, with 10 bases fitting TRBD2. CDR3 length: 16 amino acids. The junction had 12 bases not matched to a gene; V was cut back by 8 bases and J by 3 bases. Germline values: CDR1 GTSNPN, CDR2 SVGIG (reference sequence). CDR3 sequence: CASISGTSEYTGELFF. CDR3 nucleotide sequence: TGTGCCAGCATATCCGGGACTAGCGAGTACACCGGGGAGCTGTTTTTT. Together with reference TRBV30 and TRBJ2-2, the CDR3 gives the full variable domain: SQTIHQWPATLVQPVGSPLSLECTVEGTSNPNLYWYRQAAGRGLQLLFYSVGIGQISSEVPQNLSASRPQDRQFILSSKKLLLSDSGFYLCASISGTSEYTGELFFGEGSRLTVL.

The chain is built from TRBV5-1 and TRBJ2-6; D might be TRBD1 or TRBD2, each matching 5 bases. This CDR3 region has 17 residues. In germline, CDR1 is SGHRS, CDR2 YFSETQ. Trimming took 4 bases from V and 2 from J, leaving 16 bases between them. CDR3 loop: CASSPRDPFTGANVLTF. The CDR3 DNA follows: TGCGCCAGCAGCCCCCGGGACCCTTTTACTGGGGCCAACGTCCTGACTTTC.

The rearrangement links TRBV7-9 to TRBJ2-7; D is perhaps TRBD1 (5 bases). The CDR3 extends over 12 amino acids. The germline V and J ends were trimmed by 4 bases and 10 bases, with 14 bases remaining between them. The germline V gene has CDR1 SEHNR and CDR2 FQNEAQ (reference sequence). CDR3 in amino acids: CASSSSTREQYF. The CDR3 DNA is TGTGCCAGCAGCTCCTCGACCAGGGAACAGTACTTC.

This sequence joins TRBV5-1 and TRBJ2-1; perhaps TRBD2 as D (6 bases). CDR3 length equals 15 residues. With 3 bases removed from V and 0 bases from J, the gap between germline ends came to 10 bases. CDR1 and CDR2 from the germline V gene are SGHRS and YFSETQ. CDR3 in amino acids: CASSSSASSYNEQFF. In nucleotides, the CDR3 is TGCGCCAGCAGCTCTAGCGCCAGCTCCTACAATGAGCAGTTCTTC.

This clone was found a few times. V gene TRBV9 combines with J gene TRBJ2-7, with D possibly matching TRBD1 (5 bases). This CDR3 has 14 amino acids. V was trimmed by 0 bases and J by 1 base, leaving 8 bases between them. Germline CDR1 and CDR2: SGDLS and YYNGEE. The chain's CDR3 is CASSVGKGSYEQYF. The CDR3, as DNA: TGTGCCAGCAGCGTAGGAAAGGGGTCCTACGAGCAGTACTTC.

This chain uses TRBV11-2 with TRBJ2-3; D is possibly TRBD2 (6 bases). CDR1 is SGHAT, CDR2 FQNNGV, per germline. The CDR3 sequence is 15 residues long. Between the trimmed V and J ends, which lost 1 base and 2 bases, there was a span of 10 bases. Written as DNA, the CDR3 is TGTGCCAGCAGCTTAGCGGGGGAGATCACAGATACGCAGTATTTT. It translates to CASSLAGEITDTQYF.

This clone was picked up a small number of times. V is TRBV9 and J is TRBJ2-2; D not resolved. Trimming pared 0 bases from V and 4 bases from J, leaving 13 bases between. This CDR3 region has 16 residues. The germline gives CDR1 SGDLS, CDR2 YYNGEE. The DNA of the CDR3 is TGTGCCAGCAGCGTAGGTGGTGATCCGGGCACCGGGGAGCTGTTTTTT. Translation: CASSVGGDPGTGELFF.

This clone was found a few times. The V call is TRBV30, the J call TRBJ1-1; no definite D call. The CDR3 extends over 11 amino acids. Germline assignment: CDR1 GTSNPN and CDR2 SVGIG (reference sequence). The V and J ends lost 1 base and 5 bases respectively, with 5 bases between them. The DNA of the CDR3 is TGTGCCTGGAGTGACAAAACTGAAGCTTTCTTT. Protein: CAWSDKTEAFF. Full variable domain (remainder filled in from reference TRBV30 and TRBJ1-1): SQTIHQWPATLVQPVGSPLSLECTVEGTSNPNLYWYRQAAGRGLQLLFYSVGIGQISSEVPQNLSASRPQDRQFILSSKKLLLSDSGFYLCAWSDKTEAFFGQGTRLTVV.

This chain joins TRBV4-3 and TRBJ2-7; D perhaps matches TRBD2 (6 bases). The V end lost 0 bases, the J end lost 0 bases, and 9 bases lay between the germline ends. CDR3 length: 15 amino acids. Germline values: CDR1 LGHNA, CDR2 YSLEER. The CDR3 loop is CASSQERDTSYEQYF. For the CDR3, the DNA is TGCGCCAGCAGCCAAGAGCGGGATACCTCCTACGAGCAGTACTTC.

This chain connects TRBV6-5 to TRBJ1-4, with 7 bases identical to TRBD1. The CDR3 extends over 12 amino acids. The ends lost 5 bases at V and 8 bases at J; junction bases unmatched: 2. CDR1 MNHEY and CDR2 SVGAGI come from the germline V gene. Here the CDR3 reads CASSEQGEKLFF. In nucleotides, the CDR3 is TGTGCCAGCAGTGAACAGGGGGAAAAACTGTTTTTT.

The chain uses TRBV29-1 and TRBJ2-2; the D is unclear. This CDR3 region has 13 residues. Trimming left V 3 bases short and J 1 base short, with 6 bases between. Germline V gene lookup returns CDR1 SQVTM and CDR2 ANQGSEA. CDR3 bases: TGCAGCGTTGAGGGTCTGAACACCGGGGAGCTGTTTTTT. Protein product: CSVEGLNTGELFF.

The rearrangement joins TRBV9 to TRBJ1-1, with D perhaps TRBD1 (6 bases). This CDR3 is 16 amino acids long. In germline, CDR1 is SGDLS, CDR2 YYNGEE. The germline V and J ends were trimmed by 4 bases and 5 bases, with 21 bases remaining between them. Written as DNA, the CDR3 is TGTGCCAGCAGCAAACAGGGCACCGGGGAAGGTACTGAAGCTTTCTTT. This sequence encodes CASSKQGTGEGTEAFF.

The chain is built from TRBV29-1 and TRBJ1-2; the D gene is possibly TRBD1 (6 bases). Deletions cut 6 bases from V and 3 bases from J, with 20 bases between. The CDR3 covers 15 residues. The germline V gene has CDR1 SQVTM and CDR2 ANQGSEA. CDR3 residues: CSVPDSTLLDYGYTF. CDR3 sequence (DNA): TGCAGCGTCCCGGACAGCACCCTTCTAGACTATGGCTACACCTTC.

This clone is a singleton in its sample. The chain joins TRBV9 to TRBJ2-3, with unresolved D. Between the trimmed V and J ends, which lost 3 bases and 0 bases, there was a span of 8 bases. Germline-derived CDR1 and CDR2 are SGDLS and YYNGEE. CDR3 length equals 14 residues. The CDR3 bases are TGTGCCAGCAGCGCTCGACCTAGCACAGATACGCAGTATTTT. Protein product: CASSARPSTDTQYF.

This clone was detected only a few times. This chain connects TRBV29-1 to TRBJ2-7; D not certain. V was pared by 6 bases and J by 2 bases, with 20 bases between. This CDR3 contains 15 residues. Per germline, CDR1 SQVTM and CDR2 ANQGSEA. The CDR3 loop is CSVIPVGKSTYEQYF. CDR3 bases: TGCAGCGTGATCCCAGTGGGGAAGAGCACCTACGAGCAGTACTTC.

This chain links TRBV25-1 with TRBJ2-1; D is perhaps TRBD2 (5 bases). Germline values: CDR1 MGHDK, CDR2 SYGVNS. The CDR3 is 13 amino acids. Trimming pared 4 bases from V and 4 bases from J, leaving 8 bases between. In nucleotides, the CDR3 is TGTGCCAGCAGTGCTAGCCTATACAATGAGCAGTTCTTC. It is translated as CASSASLYNEQFF. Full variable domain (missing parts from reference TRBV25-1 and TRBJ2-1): EADIYQTPRYLVIGTGKKITLECSQTMGHDKMYWYQQDPGMELHLIHYSYGVNSTEKGDLSSESTVSRIRTEHFPLTLESARPSHTSQYLCASSASLYNEQFFGPGTRLTVL.

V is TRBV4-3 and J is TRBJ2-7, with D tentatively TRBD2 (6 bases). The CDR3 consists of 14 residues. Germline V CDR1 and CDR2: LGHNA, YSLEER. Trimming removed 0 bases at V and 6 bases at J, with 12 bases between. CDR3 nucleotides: TGCGCCAGCAGCCAAGAAAGGAGGGTGAGCGAGCAGTACTTC. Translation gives CASSQERRVSEQYF.

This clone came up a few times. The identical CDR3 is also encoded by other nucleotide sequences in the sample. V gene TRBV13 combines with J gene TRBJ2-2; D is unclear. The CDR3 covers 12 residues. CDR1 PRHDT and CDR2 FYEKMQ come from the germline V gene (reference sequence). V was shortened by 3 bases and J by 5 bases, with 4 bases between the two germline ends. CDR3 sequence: CASSLGTGELFF. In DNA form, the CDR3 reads TGTGCCAGCAGCTTGGGAACCGGGGAGCTGTTTTTT.

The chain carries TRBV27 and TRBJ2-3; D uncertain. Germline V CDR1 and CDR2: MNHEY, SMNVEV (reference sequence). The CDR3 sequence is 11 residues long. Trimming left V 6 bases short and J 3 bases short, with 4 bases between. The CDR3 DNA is TGTGCCAGCAGGGGAACAGATACGCAGTATTTT. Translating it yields CASRGTDTQYF.

CDR3 protein: CASSEGAHTSSGNTIYF. The CDR3 bases are TGTGCCAGCAGTGAAGGGGCACACACGTCCTCTGGAAACACCATATATTTT. The chain joins TRBV6-1 to TRBJ1-3, with unresolved D. The V gene's germline CDR1 is MNHNS and CDR2 SASEGT. The V and J ends lost 1 base and 0 bases respectively, with 13 bases between them. This CDR3 is built from 17 residues.